The 24 T cell receptor beta chains in this list originate from one sample, sequenced in a study of control samples from healthy donors and cancer patients. The protocol was immunoSEQ multiplex PCR, while the TCRdb copy is restricted to in-frame clones and leaves out a portion. There are approximately 130,000 clones in the sample; approximately 87% occur only once, and over 2.5% lies in the top ten. The sequencing input was blood. The source of these receptors is a man in his sixties in good health.

This chain links TRBV3-1 (or the pseudogene TRBV3-2) with TRBJ2-3, with TRBD2 matching 10 bases. Per germline, CDR1 LGHDT and CDR2 YNNKEL (reference sequence). The CDR3 totals 15 residues. V lost 1 base to trimming and J lost 4 bases; unmatched junction nucleotides: 2. The CDR3 region has the DNA TGTGCCAGCAGCCAAGGGGGACTAGCGTCAGATACGCAGTATTTT. Translation: CASSQGGLASDTQYF.

This chain connects TRBV5-1 to TRBJ1-3, with D maybe TRBD1 (6 bases). The CDR3 is 15 amino acids. V was clipped by 0 bases and J by 2 bases, with 9 bases between them. Per germline, CDR1 SGHRS and CDR2 YFSETQ. The CDR3 DNA reads as TGCGCCAGCAGCTTGGGAGCAGGGGCTGGAAACACCATATATTTT. Translated: CASSLGAGAGNTIYF.

The chain couples TRBV4-3 to TRBJ2-7; 9 bases match TRBD1. Germline lookup yields CDR1 LGHNA and CDR2 YSLEER. V lost 4 bases, J lost 2 bases, and 3 bases stayed unmatched. The CDR3 consists of 14 residues. For the CDR3, the DNA is TGCGCCAGCAGCCGGGGACAGGGTACCTACGAGCAGTACTTC. Translation: CASSRGQGTYEQYF.

About this clone itself: The identical CDR3 is also encoded by other nucleotide sequences in the sample. CDR3 nucleotide sequence: TGTGCCAGCAGTTACTCTCGGGCTCAGCCCCAGCATTTT. It yields the protein CASSYSRAQPQHF. The chain combines TRBV6-6 with TRBJ1-5; D is unresolved. V lost 0 bases, J lost 6 bases, and 6 bases lay in between. From germline, CDR1 is MNHNY and CDR2 SVGAGI (reference sequence). The CDR3 runs to 13 residues.

The chain has TRBV24-1 and TRBJ1-2; 10 bases align to TRBD1. V dropped 1 base and J dropped 7; count of bases not matched to a gene: 17. Germline V lookup: CDR1 KGHDR, CDR2 SFDVKD. There are 19 residues in the CDR3. The CDR3 DNA sequence: TGTGCCACCAGTGATTTCCCTCTCTTCGGGACAGGGGAGGATAGTGGCTACACCTTC. Protein: CATSDFPLFGTGEDSGYTF.

CDR3 nucleotide sequence: TGTGCCTGGACTAGGGGACCTGGAAACACCATATATTTT. Its translation: CAWTRGPGNTIYF. The chain is built from TRBV30 and TRBJ1-3; tentatively, D is TRBD1 (5 bases). Trimming removed 4 bases from V and 2 bases from J, with 9 bases in between. The length of the CDR3 is 13 residues. Germline V gives CDR1 GTSNPN, CDR2 SVGIG (reference sequence).

V is TRBV20-1 and J is TRBJ1-1; the D is unclear. Germline V gives CDR1 DFQATT, CDR2 SNEGSKA (reference sequence). The ends were cut back, 5 bases at V and 4 bases at J, with 8 bases in the middle. The CDR3 length is 11 residues. Written as DNA, the CDR3 is TGCAGTGCTGAGCGGGGCACTGAAGCTTTCTTT. This sequence encodes CSAERGTEAFF.

The J gene is TRBJ1-6, the V gene TRBV9, with a possible D match to TRBD1 (6 bases). The germline V gene encodes CDR1 SGDLS and CDR2 YYNGEE. The CDR3 is 16 amino acids. The V end lost 3 bases, the J end lost 0 bases, and 10 bases lay between the germline ends. CDR3 region: CASSDRESSYNSPLHF. In DNA, the CDR3 is TGTGCCAGCAGCGACAGGGAGAGCTCCTATAATTCACCCCTCCACTTT.

V usage is TRBV4-3 and J usage is TRBJ2-4, with 8 bases lining up with TRBD2. With 0 bases clipped from V and 7 bases from J, the junction kept 5 bases outside the gene matches. The CDR3 extends over 15 amino acids. Looked up from germline, CDR1 is LGHNA and CDR2 is YSLEER. The CDR3 loop is CASSQEPGGMNIQYF. The CDR3 DNA reads TGCGCCAGCAGCCAAGAACCGGGAGGGATGAACATTCAGTACTTC.

The chain links TRBV9 to TRBJ2-1, with D perhaps given as TRBD1 or TRBD2 (5 bases each). There are 14 residues in the CDR3. V was trimmed by 0 bases and J by 6 bases, leaving 10 bases between them. CDR1 is SGDLS and CDR2 is YYNGEE in the germline V gene. CDR3 protein: CASSVDPGLNEQFF. CDR3 coding DNA: TGTGCCAGCAGCGTAGATCCGGGGCTCAATGAGCAGTTCTTC.

In its sample, this clone was seen a few times. The genes are TRBV5-1 and TRBJ1-3; D not resolved. The ends were cut back, 4 bases at V and 0 bases at J, with 8 bases in the middle. The CDR3 has 14 amino acids. Germline lookup yields CDR1 SGHRS and CDR2 YFSETQ. DNA of the CDR3: TGCGCCAGCAGCCGTGCAGGCTCTGGAAACACCATATATTTT. Amino acid sequence: CASSRAGSGNTIYF.

V gene TRBV7-2 combines with J gene TRBJ2-3, with 12 bases matching TRBD2. V shed 1 base and J 1 base; nucleotides not matched to a gene: 6. CDR3 length: 18 amino acids. In germline, CDR1 is SGHTA, CDR2 FQGNSA. CDR3 in DNA: TGTGCCAGCAGCTTAGGGCTAGCGGGGGGGCTCGGCACAGATACGCAGTATTTT. Its protein product is CASSLGLAGGLGTDTQYF.

This clone was seen once. This CDR3 is CASSEVGGDSLYNQPQHF. The CDR3 DNA reads as TGTGCCAGCAGTGAAGTCGGAGGGGACAGCCTTTATAATCAGCCCCAGCATTTT. The rearrangement joins TRBV6-1 to TRBJ1-5; 7 nucleotides line up with TRBD1. CDR3 size: 18 residues. The V gene's germline CDR1 is MNHNS and CDR2 SASEGT. The V segment lost 1 base and the J segment 4 bases; nucleotides outside the gene matches: 13.

The chain joins TRBV4-1 to TRBJ1-2; D not resolved. The CDR3 has 16 residues. V lost 5 bases and J 2 bases, leaving 18 bases between the germline ends. CDR1 MGHRA and CDR2 YSYEKL come from the germline V gene. In DNA form, the CDR3 reads TGCGCCAGCAGCAAAATAGTTTACAACACGAACTATGGCTACACCTTC. It specifies CASSKIVYNTNYGYTF.

V is TRBV6-5 and J is TRBJ1-3, with D hard to call. From germline, CDR1 is MNHEY and CDR2 SVGAGI. This CDR3 is 14 amino acids long. V was cut by 8 bases and J by 0 bases, with 11 bases left in between. The CDR3 sequence is CASRSAISGNTIYF. As DNA, the CDR3 is TGTGCCAGCCGCAGCGCTATCTCTGGAAACACCATATATTTT.

The rearrangement uses TRBV3-1 (or the pseudogene TRBV3-2) and TRBJ2-5; 13 bases agree with TRBD2. Germline CDR1 LGHDT, CDR2 YNNKEL (reference sequence). This CDR3 spans 17 amino acids. V was clipped by 1 base and J by 4 bases; unmatched bases: 6. The CDR3 spells CASSQGGLAGFGETQYF. CDR3 nucleotide sequence: TGTGCCAGCAGCCAAGGGGGACTAGCGGGGTTTGGAGAGACCCAGTACTTC.

The chain links TRBV21-1 to TRBJ2-3; no DNA check was done on the table's D call, TRBD1. TRBV21-1 is classified as a pseudogene. The CDR3 spans 12 residues. CDR3 bases: TGTGCCAGCACCCAGATAACAGATACGCAGTATTTT. It encodes CASTQITDTQYF.

The chain is built from TRBV10-2 and TRBJ1-1; 8 bases agree with TRBD1. In germline, CDR1 is WSHSY, CDR2 SAAADI. There are 16 residues in the CDR3. The V gene end was trimmed by 8 bases and the J gene end by 1 base; junction bases not matched to a gene: 12. CDR3 residues: CASSPPGQGENTEAFF. For the CDR3, the DNA is TGCGCCAGCTCACCCCCCGGACAGGGCGAGAACACTGAAGCTTTCTTT.

Only a few counts were recorded for this clone. The chain links TRBV2 to TRBJ2-2; D is possibly TRBD1 (5 bases). Deletions cut 7 bases from V and 2 bases from J, with 17 bases between. The CDR3 totals 16 residues. Germline values: CDR1 SNHLY, CDR2 FYNNEI. The CDR3 coding sequence is TGTGCCAGCAACTCCAACGGACAAATTAACACCGGGGAGCTGTTTTTT. Protein product: CASNSNGQINTGELFF.

The gene calls are TRBV4-1 and TRBJ1-1; 9 bases map to TRBD1. This CDR3 has 17 amino acids. The V segment lost 0 bases and the J segment 1 base; nucleotides outside the gene matches: 6. Looked up from germline, CDR1 is MGHRA and CDR2 is YSYEKL. The CDR3 sequence: CASSQDLGTGRNTEAFF. The DNA for the CDR3 is TGCGCCAGCAGCCAAGATCTAGGGACAGGGAGGAACACTGAAGCTTTCTTT.

This clone was observed once. The chain couples TRBV19 to TRBJ1-1, with D possibly TRBD1 on 5 matching bases. The CDR3 spans 14 residues. From germline, CDR1 is LNHDA and CDR2 SQIVND (reference sequence). The ends were cut back, 7 bases at V and 1 base at J, with 13 bases in the middle. CDR3 in amino acids: CASTWAGRNTEAFF. The CDR3 DNA reads TGTGCCAGTACCTGGGCAGGGAGGAACACTGAAGCTTTCTTT.

The chain carries TRBV7-9 and TRBJ2-3, with D maybe TRBD1 (6 bases). This CDR3 comprises 16 residues. Germline CDR1 reads SEHNR; CDR2 reads FQNEAQ (reference sequence). Trimming shortened V by 3 bases and J by 0 bases, and 13 bases separated the two germline ends. CDR3 region: CASSFTGTTSTDTQYF. In DNA, the CDR3 is TGTGCCAGCAGCTTTACCGGGACAACAAGCACAGATACGCAGTATTTT.

As DNA, the CDR3 is TGTGCCAGCTCACCCCTTAGAGGGCGTACGGACGAGCAGTACTTC. It codes for CASSPLRGRTDEQYF. The gene calls are TRBV18 and TRBJ2-7, with a weak D call TRBD2 (5 bases). Germline V gene sequence: CDR1 KGHSH, CDR2 LQKENI. The CDR3 has 15 amino acids. Between the trimmed V and J ends, which lost 3 bases and 5 bases, there was a span of 17 bases.

This clone showed up just a few times. The chain employs TRBV6-5 and TRBJ1-5, with TRBD1 matching over 10 bases. The CDR3 covers 14 residues. Germline-derived CDR1 and CDR2 are MNHEY and SVGAGI. The V and J ends lost 9 bases and 5 bases, in that order; junction bases with no gene match: 7. The CDR3 coding sequence is TGTGCCAGTGGTAGGGGGACAGGGGATCAGCCCCAGCATTTT. The encoded protein is CASGRGTGDQPQHF.